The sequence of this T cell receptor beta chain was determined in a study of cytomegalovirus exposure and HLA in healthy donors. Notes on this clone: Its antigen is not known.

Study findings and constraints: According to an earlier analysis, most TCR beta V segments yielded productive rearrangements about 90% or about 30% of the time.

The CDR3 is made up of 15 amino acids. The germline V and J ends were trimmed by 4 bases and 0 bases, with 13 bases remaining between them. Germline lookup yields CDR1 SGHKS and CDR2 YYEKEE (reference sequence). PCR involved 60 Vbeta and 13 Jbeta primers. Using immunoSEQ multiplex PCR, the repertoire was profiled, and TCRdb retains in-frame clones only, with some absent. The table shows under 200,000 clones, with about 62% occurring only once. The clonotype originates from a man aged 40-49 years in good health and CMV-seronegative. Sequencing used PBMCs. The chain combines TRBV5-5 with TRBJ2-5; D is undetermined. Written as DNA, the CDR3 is TGTGCCAGCAGCCCCGGAGACCCGTACCAAGAGACCCAGTACTTC. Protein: CASSPGDPYQETQYF.